A selection of T cell receptor beta chains follows, all from one sample in a study of human T cells and chemical hapten exposure. TCRdb re-called the RACE reads through MiXCR, storing one row per CDR3 protein. Of about 380,000 distinct CDR3 sequences listed, 4.8% were seen once; the top ten hold around 2.3%. The source material was whole blood, sampled in connection with sensitization to the hapten diphenylcyclopropenone (DPC). These receptor sequences come from a woman in her fifties or sixties with alopecia areata. Some clones in this sample may be carry-over from other donors' samples. Each CDR3 is given with its conserved first and last residue. The D gene is left open where the match is weak. Clone size appears in some rows only: once, few, many, or a class for an expanded clone.

D gene	V gene	clone size	J gene	CDR3 protein	CDR3 DNA
TRBD2	TRBV29-1	-	TRBJ2-3	CSVYGTSGATDTQYF	TGCAGCGTTTACGGGACTAGCGGGGCCACAGATACGCAGTATTTT
-	TRBV29-1	many	TRBJ1-1	CSAGTIGAEAFF	TGCAGCGCTGGGACCATCGGAGCGGAAGCTTTCTTT
-	TRBV9	many	TRBJ2-5	CASSVAARERGETQYF	TGTGCCAGCAGCGTAGCTGCCCGGGAGCGAGGAGAGACCCAGTACTTC
-	TRBV6-5	-	TRBJ1-1	CASSYKGGLTEAFF	TGTGCCAGCAGTTACAAGGGAGGATTGACTGAAGCTTTCTTT
TRBD1	TRBV5-1	many	TRBJ1-1	CASTNRTGANTEAFF	TGCGCCAGCACCAATCGGACAGGGGCGAACACTGAAGCTTTCTTT
-	TRBV15	-	TRBJ2-7	CATSGETGLSYEQYF	TGTGCCACCAGCGGGGAAACGGGGTTATCCTACGAGCAGTACTTC
TRBD2	TRBV7-2	many	TRBJ2-3	CASSSLAGGPLADTQYF	TGTGCCAGCAGCTCTCTAGCGGGGGGGCCTTTGGCAGATACGCAGTATTTT
-	TRBV9	few	TRBJ2-3	CASSSQGGRGATDTQYF	TGTGCCAGCAGCTCCCAGGGGGGGCGGGGGGCCACAGATACGCAGTATTTT
TRBD1	TRBV2	-	TRBJ2-6	CASSSGTGVRGANVLTF	TGTGCCAGCAGTTCCGGGACAGGCGTCAGGGGGGCCAACGTCCTGACTTTC
-	TRBV27	many	TRBJ2-1	CASRGRGSNEQFF	TGTGCCAGCAGGGGCAGGGGTTCCAATGAGCAGTTCTTC
-	TRBV7-7	-	TRBJ2-3	CASSLGGSPDTQYF	TGTGCCAGCAGCTTAGGAGGGAGCCCAGATACGCAGTATTTT
-	TRBV28	-	TRBJ2-7	CASRTRSYEQYF	TGTGCCAGCCGCACCCGTTCCTACGAGCAGTACTTC
TRBD1	TRBV24-1	-	TRBJ1-2	CATSEAQGAGHQTNYGYTF	TGTGCCACCAGTGAAGCACAGGGGGCTGGACACCAAACTAACTATGGCTACACCTTC
-	TRBV27	many	TRBJ2-3	CASSPLLGTDTQYF	TGTGCCAGCAGTCCCCTCCTAGGTACAGATACGCAGTATTTT
-	TRBV20-1	many	TRBJ1-2	CSAPIQDSWEYTF	TGCAGTGCTCCTATCCAGGACAGTTGGGAGTACACCTTC
-	TRBV27	many	TRBJ2-7	CASSLGVEYF	TGTGCCAGCAGTTTAGGTGTTGAGTACTTC
-	TRBV7-2	few	TRBJ2-3	CASSTVSDTQYF	TGTGCCAGCAGCACCGTTTCGGATACGCAGTATTTT
-	TRBV7-9	-	TRBJ1-6	CASSFWVSPLHF	TGTGCCAGCAGCTTCTGGGTTTCACCCCTCCACTTT
TRBD1	TRBV29-1	many	TRBJ2-7	CSTSTTGGFDEQYF	TGCAGCACCTCGACGACAGGGGGATTTGACGAGCAGTACTTC
-	TRBV7-8	-	TRBJ2-3	CASKGEGADTQYF	TGTGCCAGCAAGGGCGAGGGGGCAGATACGCAGTATTTT
TRBD2	TRBV7-2	-	TRBJ2-5	CASSLNGLAGFQETQYF	TGTGCCAGCAGCCTAAACGGGCTAGCGGGGTTTCAAGAGACCCAGTACTTC
TRBD1	TRBV4-3	-	TRBJ1-1	CASSQDPPGGVRTEAFF	TGCGCCAGCAGCCAAGACCCCCCAGGGGGCGTAAGGACTGAAGCTTTCTTT
-	TRBV7-9	many	TRBJ1-2	CASSLEEGYTF	TGTGCCAGCAGCTTAGAGGAGGGCTACACCTTC
TRBD2	TRBV18	many	TRBJ2-7	CASSPRGSGTGEQYF	TGTGCCAGCTCACCACGCGGTAGCGGGACCGGTGAGCAGTACTTC
TRBD2	TRBV6-5	-	TRBJ2-1	CASKGSSGRANEQFF	TGTGCCAGCAAGGGAAGTAGCGGGAGGGCCAATGAGCAGTTCTTC
TRBD2	TRBV20-1	many	TRBJ2-1	CSASGGGPYNEQFF	TGCAGTGCTAGTGGCGGGGGTCCCTACAATGAGCAGTTCTTC
-	TRBV7-9	-	TRBJ1-1	CASSLPSHTEAFF	TGTGCCAGCAGCCTACCCTCTCACACTGAAGCTTTCTTT
-	TRBV29-1	many	TRBJ1-1	CSVARGGTEAFF	TGCAGCGTGGCCCGGGGGGGCACTGAAGCTTTCTTT
TRBD1	TRBV6-2/TRBV6-3	many	TRBJ1-5	CASSQQGTSNQPQHF	TGTGCCAGCAGCCAACAGGGGACTAGCAATCAGCCCCAGCATTTT
-	TRBV19	few	TRBJ1-5	CASTDAPRELHF	TGTGCCAGTACAGATGCCCCCAGGGAGTTGCATTTT
-	TRBV2	few	TRBJ2-6	CASTEGSSGANVLTF	TGTGCCAGCACCGAGGGGAGCTCTGGGGCCAACGTCCTGACTTTC
TRBD2	TRBV7-2	few	TRBJ2-1	CASSLMLAGGREQFF	TGTGCCAGCAGCTTAATGCTAGCGGGAGGACGCGAGCAGTTCTTC
TRBD1	TRBV4-1	few	TRBJ2-7	CASSPDMTGGMGEQYF	TGCGCCAGCAGCCCGGACATGACAGGGGGTATGGGAGAGCAGTACTTC
-	TRBV20-1	few	TRBJ2-3	CSAKRLASDTQYF	TGCAGTGCTAAGAGGCTAGCTTCGGATACGCAGTATTTT
TRBD2	TRBV7-2	many	TRBJ2-1	CASSTSGSNLNEQFF	TGTGCCAGCAGTACTAGCGGGAGTAATTTGAATGAGCAGTTCTTC
-	TRBV9	many	TRBJ2-1	CASSVEGVQTYNEQFF	TGTGCCAGCAGCGTAGAGGGCGTGCAAACGTACAATGAGCAGTTCTTC
-	TRBV20-1	few	TRBJ2-6	CSARGHLSGANVLTF	TGCAGTGCTAGGGGACACCTCTCTGGGGCCAACGTCCTGACTTTC
-	TRBV20-1	few	TRBJ2-3	CSARGTFTDTQYF	TGCAGTGCTCGGGGGACTTTCACAGATACGCAGTATTTT
-	TRBV5-6	few	TRBJ2-1	CASSLYSGRRFHNEQFF	TGTGCCAGCAGCTTGTACTCTGGCAGGAGATTCCACAATGAGCAGTTCTTC
TRBD2	TRBV20-1	many	TRBJ2-1	CSATGLAGGATTSYNEQFF	TGCAGTGCTACGGGACTAGCGGGGGGCGCCACGACATCCTACAATGAGCAGTTCTTC
TRBD1	TRBV28	many	TRBJ2-2	CASSLVPGGKTGELFF	TGTGCCAGCAGTTTAGTACCAGGGGGCAAAACCGGGGAGCTGTTTTTT
TRBD1	TRBV9	-	TRBJ1-2	CASSARGQGRNGYTF	TGTGCCAGCAGCGCTAGAGGACAGGGAAGGAATGGCTACACCTTC
-	TRBV29-1	few	TRBJ2-7	CSVGGPGPNEQYF	TGCAGCGTTGGAGGGCCAGGGCCAAACGAGCAGTACTTC
TRBD2	TRBV3-1	many	TRBJ2-1	CASSQVTSGAYNEQFF	TGTGCCAGCAGCCAAGTCACTAGCGGAGCCTACAATGAGCAGTTCTTC
TRBD2	TRBV20-1	many	TRBJ2-7	CSAPLLAGGPFREQYF	TGCAGTGCCCCGTTGCTAGCGGGAGGGCCTTTCCGGGAGCAGTACTTC
-	TRBV3-1	many	TRBJ2-4	CASSLRQRAKNIQYF	TGTGCCAGCAGCCTCCGCCAGAGGGCCAAAAACATTCAGTACTTC
TRBD1	TRBV6-5	few	TRBJ1-3	CASSYSTGGKGNTIYF	TGTGCCAGCAGTTACTCGACAGGGGGAAAAGGAAACACCATATATTTT
TRBD1	TRBV18	few	TRBJ2-3	CASSEDRLQYF	TGTGCCAGCTCAGAGGACAGGCTGCAGTATTTT
-	TRBV7-8	many	TRBJ2-7	CASSPADRLYEQYF	TGTGCCAGCAGCCCCGCCGACAGACTCTACGAGCAGTACTTC
-	TRBV20-1	-	TRBJ2-7	CSARDPRDSAYEQYF	TGCAGTGCTAGAGATCCCCGGGACTCGGCCTACGAGCAGTACTTC
-	TRBV30	-	TRBJ2-3	CAWTPSGASTDTQYF	TGTGCCTGGACTCCTTCCGGGGCTAGCACAGATACGCAGTATTTT